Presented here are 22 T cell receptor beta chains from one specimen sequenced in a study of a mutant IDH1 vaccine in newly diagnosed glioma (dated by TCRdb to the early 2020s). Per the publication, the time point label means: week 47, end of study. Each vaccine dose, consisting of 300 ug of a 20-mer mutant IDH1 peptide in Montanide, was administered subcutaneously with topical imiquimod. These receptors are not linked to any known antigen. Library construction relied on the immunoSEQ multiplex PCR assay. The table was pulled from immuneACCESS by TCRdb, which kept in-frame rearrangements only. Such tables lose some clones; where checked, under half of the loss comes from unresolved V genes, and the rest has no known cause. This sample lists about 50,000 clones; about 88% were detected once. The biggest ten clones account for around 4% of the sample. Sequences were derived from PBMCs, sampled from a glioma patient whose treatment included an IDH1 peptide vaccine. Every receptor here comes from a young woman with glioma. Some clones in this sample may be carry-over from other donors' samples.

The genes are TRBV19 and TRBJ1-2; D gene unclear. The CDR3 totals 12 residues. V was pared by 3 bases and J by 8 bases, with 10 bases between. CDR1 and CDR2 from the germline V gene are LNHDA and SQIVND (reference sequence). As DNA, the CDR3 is TGTGCCAGTAGTATTGGAGGGCGCGGCTACACCTTC. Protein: CASSIGGRGYTF.

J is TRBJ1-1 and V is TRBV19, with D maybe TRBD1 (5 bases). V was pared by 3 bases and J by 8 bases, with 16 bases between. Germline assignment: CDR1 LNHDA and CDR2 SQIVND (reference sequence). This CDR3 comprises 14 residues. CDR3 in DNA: TGTGCCAGTAGTATCCGACAGAAAACTGAAGAAGCTTTCTTT. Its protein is CASSIRQKTEEAFF.

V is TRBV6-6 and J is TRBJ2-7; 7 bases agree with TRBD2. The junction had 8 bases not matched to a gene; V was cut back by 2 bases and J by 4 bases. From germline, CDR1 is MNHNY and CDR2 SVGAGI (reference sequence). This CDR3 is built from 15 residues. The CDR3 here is CASSYVGGRAYEQYF. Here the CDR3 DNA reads TGTGCCAGCAGTTACGTAGGCGGGAGAGCGTACGAGCAGTACTTC.

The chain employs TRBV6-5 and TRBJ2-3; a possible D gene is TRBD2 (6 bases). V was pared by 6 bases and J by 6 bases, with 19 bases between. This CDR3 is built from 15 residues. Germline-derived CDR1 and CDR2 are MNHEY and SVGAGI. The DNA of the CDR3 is TGTGCCAGCAGCTTAGCGGACCTCTGGGCGGATACGCAGTATTTT. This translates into CASSLADLWADTQYF.

CDR3 nucleotides: TGCAGTGCTACGAACACTGAAGCTTTCTTT. The encoded protein is CSATNTEAFF. The chain combines TRBV20-1 with TRBJ1-1, with D unclear. There are 10 residues in the CDR3. Per the germline V gene, CDR1 is DFQATT and CDR2 is SNEGSKA (reference sequence). V was clipped by 4 bases and J by 1 base, with 1 base between them.

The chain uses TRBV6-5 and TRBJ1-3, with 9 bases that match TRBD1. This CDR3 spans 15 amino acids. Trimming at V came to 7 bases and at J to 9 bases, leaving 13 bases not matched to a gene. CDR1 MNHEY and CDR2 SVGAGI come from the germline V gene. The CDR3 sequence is CASKPGTGPPATIYF. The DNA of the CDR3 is TGTGCCAGCAAGCCGGGGACAGGGCCCCCGGCCACCATATATTTT.

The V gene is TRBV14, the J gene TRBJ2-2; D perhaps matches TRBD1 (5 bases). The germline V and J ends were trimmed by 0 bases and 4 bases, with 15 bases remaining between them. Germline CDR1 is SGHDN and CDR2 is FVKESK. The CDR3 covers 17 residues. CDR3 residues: CASSQEWGLGPTGELFF. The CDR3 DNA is TGTGCCAGCAGCCAAGAGTGGGGCCTAGGACCCACCGGGGAGCTGTTTTTT.

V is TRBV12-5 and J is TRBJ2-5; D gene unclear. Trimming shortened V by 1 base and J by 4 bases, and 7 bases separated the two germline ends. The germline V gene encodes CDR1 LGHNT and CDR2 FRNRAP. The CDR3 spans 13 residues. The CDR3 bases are TGTGCTAGTGGTTTGGAGCGAGGAGAGACCCAGTACTTC. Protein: CASGLERGETQYF.

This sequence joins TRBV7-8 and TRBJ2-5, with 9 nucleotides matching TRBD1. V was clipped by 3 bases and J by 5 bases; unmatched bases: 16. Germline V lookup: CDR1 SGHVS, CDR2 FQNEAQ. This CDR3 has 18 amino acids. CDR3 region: CASSFDTGGAGRWETQYF. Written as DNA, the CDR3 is TGTGCCAGCAGCTTTGATACAGGGGGCGCGGGTCGGTGGGAGACCCAGTACTTC.

CDR3 in DNA: TGTGCCAGTAGTACCCTTTCGGAAACCTACAATGAGCAGTTCTTC. Translation: CASSTLSETYNEQFF. The gene calls are TRBV19 and TRBJ2-1; D is unclear. The CDR3 runs 15 residues. The V end was cut by 4 bases, the J end by 2 bases, with 12 bases between. Germline CDR1 is LNHDA and CDR2 is SQIVND (reference sequence).

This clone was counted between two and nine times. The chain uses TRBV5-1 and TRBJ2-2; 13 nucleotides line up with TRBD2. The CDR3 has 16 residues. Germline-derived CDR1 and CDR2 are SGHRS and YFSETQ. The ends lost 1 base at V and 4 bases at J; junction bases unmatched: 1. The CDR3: CASSLRTSGSTGELFF. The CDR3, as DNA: TGCGCCAGCAGCTTGCGGACTAGCGGGAGCACCGGGGAGCTGTTTTTT.

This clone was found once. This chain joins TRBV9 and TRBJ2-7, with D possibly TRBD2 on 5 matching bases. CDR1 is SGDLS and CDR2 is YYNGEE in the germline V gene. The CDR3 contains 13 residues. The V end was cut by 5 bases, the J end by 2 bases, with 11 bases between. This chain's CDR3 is CASSLRETYEQYF. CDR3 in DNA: TGTGCCAGCAGTCTGAGGGAAACCTACGAGCAGTACTTC.

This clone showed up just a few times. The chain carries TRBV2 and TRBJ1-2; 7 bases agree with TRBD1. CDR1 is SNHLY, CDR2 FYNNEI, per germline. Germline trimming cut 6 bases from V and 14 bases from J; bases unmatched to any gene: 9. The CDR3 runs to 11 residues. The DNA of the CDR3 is TGTGCCAGCAGAAGAACAGGGGAAGGGACCTTC. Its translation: CASRRTGEGTF.

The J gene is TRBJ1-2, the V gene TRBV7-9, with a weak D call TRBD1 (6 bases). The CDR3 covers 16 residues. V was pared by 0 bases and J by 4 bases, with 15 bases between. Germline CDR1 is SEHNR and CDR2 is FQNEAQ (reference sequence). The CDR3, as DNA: TGTGCCAGCAGCTTAGCGGGGGGCAGATTCTCCTATGGCTACACCTTC. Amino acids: CASSLAGGRFSYGYTF.

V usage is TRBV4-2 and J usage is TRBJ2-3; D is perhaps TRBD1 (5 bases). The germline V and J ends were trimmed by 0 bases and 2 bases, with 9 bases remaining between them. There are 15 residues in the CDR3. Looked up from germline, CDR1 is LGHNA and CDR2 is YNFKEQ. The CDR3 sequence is CASSQDPGNTDTQYF. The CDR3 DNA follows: TGTGCCAGCAGCCAAGACCCAGGGAACACAGATACGCAGTATTTT.

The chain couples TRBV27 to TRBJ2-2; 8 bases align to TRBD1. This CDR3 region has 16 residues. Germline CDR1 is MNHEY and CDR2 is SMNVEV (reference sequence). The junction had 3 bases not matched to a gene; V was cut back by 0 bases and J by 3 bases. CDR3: CASSLSGRGHTGELFF. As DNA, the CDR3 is TGTGCCAGCAGTTTATCGGGCAGGGGGCACACCGGGGAGCTGTTTTTT.

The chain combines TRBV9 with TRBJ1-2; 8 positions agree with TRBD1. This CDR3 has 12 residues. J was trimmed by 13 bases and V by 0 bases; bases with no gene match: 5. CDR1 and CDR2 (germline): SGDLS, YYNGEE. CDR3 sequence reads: CASSVGTGKATF. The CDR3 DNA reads TGTGCCAGCAGCGTAGGGACAGGGAAGGCCACCTTC.

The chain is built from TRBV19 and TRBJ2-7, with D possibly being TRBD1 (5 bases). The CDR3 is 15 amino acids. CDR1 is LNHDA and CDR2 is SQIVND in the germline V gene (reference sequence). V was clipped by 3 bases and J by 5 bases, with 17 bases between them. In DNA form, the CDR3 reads TGTGCCAGTAGTATCTTAGGGGATGGAACCCACGAGCAGTACTTC. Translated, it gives CASSILGDGTHEQYF.

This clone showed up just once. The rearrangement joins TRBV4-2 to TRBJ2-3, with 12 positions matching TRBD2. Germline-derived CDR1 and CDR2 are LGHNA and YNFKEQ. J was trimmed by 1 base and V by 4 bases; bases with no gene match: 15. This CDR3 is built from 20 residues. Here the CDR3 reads CASSRIGLAGMEPGTDTQYF. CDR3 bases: TGTGCCAGCAGCCGTATCGGACTAGCGGGGATGGAACCTGGCACAGATACGCAGTATTTT.

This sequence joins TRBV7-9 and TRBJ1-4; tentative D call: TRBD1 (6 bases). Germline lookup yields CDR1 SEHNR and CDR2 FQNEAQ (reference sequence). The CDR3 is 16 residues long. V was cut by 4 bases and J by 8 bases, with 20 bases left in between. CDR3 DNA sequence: TGTGCCAGCAGCTCAGTACGGGGCAGGGGAGGAGAAAAACTGTTTTTT. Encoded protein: CASSSVRGRGGEKLFF.

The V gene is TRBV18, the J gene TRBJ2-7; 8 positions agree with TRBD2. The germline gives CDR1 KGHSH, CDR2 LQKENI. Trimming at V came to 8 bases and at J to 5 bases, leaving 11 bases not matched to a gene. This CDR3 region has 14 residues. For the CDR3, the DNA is TGTGCCAGCGCCGAGGGCGGGAGGATCCACGAGCAGTACTTC. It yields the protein CASAEGGRIHEQYF.

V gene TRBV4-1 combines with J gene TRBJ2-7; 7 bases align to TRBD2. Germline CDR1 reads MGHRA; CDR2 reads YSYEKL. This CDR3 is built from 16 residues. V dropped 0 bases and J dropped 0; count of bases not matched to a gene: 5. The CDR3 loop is CASSQDIRTSSYEQYF. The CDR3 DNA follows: TGCGCCAGCAGCCAAGATATCCGGACTAGCTCCTACGAGCAGTACTTC.